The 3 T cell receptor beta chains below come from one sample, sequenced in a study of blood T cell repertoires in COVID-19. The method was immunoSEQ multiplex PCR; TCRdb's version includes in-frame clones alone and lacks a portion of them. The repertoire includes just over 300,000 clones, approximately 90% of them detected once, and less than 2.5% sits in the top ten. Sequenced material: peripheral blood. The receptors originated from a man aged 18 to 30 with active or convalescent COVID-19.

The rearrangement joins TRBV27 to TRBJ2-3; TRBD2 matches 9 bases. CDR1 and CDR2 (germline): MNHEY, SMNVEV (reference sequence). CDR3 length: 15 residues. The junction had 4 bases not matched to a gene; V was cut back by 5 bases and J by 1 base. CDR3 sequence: CASSPLAGGTDTQYF. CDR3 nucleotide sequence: TGTGCCAGCAGTCCTTTAGCGGGGGGCACAGATACGCAGTATTTT.

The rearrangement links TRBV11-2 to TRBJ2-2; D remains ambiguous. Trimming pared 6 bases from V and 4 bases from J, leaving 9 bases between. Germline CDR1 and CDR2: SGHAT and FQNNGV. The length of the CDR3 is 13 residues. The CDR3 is CASRSQATGELFF. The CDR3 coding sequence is TGTGCCAGCAGGTCCCAGGCCACCGGGGAGCTGTTTTTT.

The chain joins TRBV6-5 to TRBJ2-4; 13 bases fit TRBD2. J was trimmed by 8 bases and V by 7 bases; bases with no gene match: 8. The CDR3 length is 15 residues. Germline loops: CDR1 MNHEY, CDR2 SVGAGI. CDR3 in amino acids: CASKLAGGPGDIQYF. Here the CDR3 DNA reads TGTGCCAGCAAACTAGCGGGAGGGCCTGGGGACATTCAGTACTTC.